The 25 T cell receptor beta chains given below trace back to one sample, sequenced in a study of blood T cell repertoires in COVID-19 (dated by TCRdb to the early 2020s). The library came from the immunoSEQ multiplex PCR assay. This is the immuneACCESS table as TCRdb keeps it, with only in-frame sequences that have V and J called. A part of the clones is gone; compared with another copy, unresolved V genes explain less than half, and the rest is unexplained. This sample is represented by about 34,000 clones; 90% of them were singletons. Jointly, the top ten make up approximately 19% of the sample. The sequencing input was peripheral blood. The source of these receptors is a man older than 75 with acute or convalescent COVID-19.

There are a few counts of this clone. The rearrangement links TRBV7-9 to TRBJ1-2; TRBD1 might be the D (5 bases). This CDR3 is 15 amino acids long. Germline V gene sequence: CDR1 SEHNR, CDR2 FQNEAQ (reference sequence). Trimming pared 2 bases from V and 6 bases from J, leaving 16 bases between. Here the CDR3 DNA reads TGTGCCAGCAGCTTAACTACGCGGGGCCCCCATGGCTACACCTTC. The encoded protein is CASSLTTRGPHGYTF. Using reference TRBV7-9 and TRBJ1-2 for the parts outside the CDR3, the full variable domain is DTGVSQNPRHKITKRGQNVTFRCDPISEHNRLYWYRQTLGQGPEFLTYFQNEAQLEKSRLLSDRFSAERPKGSFSTLEIQRTEQGDSAMYLCASSLTTRGPHGYTFGSGTRLTVV.

The rearrangement joins TRBV15 to TRBJ1-6; D may be TRBD1 (5 bases). The CDR3 has 16 residues. The V end lost 0 bases, the J end lost 7 bases, and 13 bases lay between the germline ends. Germline lookup yields CDR1 LNHNV and CDR2 YYDKDF (reference sequence). For the CDR3, the DNA is TGTGCCACCAGCAGAGATCCGCAGGGCTCGAATTCACCCCTCCACTTT. Protein product: CATSRDPQGSNSPLHF.

This chain connects TRBV11-2 to TRBJ2-5; 8 bases fit TRBD1. This CDR3 contains 16 residues. Germline CDR1 and CDR2: SGHAT and FQNNGV. The junction had 11 bases not matched to a gene; V was cut back by 5 bases and J by 3 bases. The CDR3 loop is CASSPIGQGEEETQYF. The CDR3 DNA reads as TGTGCCAGCAGCCCCATCGGACAGGGCGAAGAAGAGACCCAGTACTTC.

The chain combines TRBV2 with TRBJ1-2; D not resolved. The V gene's germline CDR1 is SNHLY and CDR2 FYNNEI. This CDR3 spans 13 amino acids. The V gene lost 7 bases and the J gene lost 6 bases, with 15 bases spanning the gap. CDR3 region: CASTVGPENGYTF. The CDR3 DNA sequence: TGTGCCAGCACTGTGGGCCCCGAGAATGGCTACACCTTC.

The genes are TRBV3-1 (or the pseudogene TRBV3-2) and TRBJ1-4, with unresolved D. Trimming took off 0 bases at V and 8 bases at J, with 13 bases between the two ends. The CDR3 is made up of 15 amino acids. Per germline, CDR1 LGHDT and CDR2 YNNKEL (reference sequence). The CDR3 region has the DNA TGTGCCAGCAGCCAAGATCGGGGTTCGGGAGAAAAACTGTTTTTT. Its translation is CASSQDRGSGEKLFF.

The gene calls are TRBV9 and TRBJ2-7, with D tentatively TRBD1 (6 bases). V was pared by 1 base and J by 4 bases, with 21 bases between. Germline V gene data show CDR1 as SGDLS and CDR2 as YYNGEE. The CDR3 is made up of 17 amino acids. The CDR3 reads CASSVSLAGGGPYEQYF. The CDR3 nucleotides read TGTGCCAGCAGCGTAAGTTTGGCTGGGGGCGGACCTTACGAGCAGTACTTC.

The genes are TRBV9 and TRBJ2-1; TRBD2 is a possible D gene (7 bases). Per the germline V gene, CDR1 is SGDLS and CDR2 is YYNGEE. Trimming cost V 0 bases and J 2 bases, with 12 bases left between them. The CDR3 has 16 amino acids. The CDR3 nucleotides are TGTGCCAGCAGCGTAGACCCGGGGGGCACCTACAATGAGCAGTTCTTC. The encoded protein is CASSVDPGGTYNEQFF.

The chain couples TRBV28 to TRBJ1-5; D perhaps matches TRBD1 (5 bases). V was clipped by 4 bases and J by 5 bases, with 12 bases between them. The CDR3 runs to 14 residues. CDR1 MDHEN and CDR2 SYDVKM come from the germline V gene. The CDR3 DNA is TGTGCCAGCAGTTCCCGGCAGGGATATCAGCCCCAGCATTTT. Translating it yields CASSSRQGYQPQHF.

The chain uses TRBV11-3 and TRBJ2-7; D is ambiguous. In germline, CDR1 is SGHNT, CDR2 YENEEA. This CDR3 contains 15 residues. V gave up 3 bases and J gave up 5 bases, with 17 bases separating them. The CDR3: CASSLAPSAWNEQYF. For the CDR3, the DNA is TGTGCCAGCAGCTTGGCCCCAAGCGCGTGGAACGAGCAGTACTTC. Looking up the rest from reference TRBV11-3 and TRBJ2-7 gives the full variable domain: EAGVVQSPRYKIIEKKQPVAFWCNPISGHNTLYWYLQNLGQGPELLIRYENEEAVDDSQLPKDRFSAERLKGVDSTLKIQPAELGDSAVYLCASSLAPSAWNEQYFGPGTRLTVT.

This clone has only one observation. The genes are TRBV15 and TRBJ2-1; unclear D gene. The CDR3 is 14 amino acids. Between the trimmed V and J ends, which lost 5 bases and 6 bases, there was a span of 14 bases. Germline CDR1 and CDR2: LNHNV and YYDKDF (reference sequence). CDR3 nucleotide sequence: TGTGCCACCAGCCCCGGTCAGACGGGCAATGAGCAGTTCTTC. As protein: CATSPGQTGNEQFF.

This clone has a single count. The chain couples TRBV19 to TRBJ2-3; 8 bases fit TRBD1. V dropped 7 bases and J dropped 1; count of bases not matched to a gene: 13. In germline, CDR1 is LNHDA, CDR2 SQIVND (reference sequence). The CDR3 sequence is 17 residues long. In DNA, the CDR3 is TGTGCCAGTATAGGGACAGGTGCCTTCGGCGGCACAGATACGCAGTATTTT. It encodes CASIGTGAFGGTDTQYF.

The chain has TRBV19 and TRBJ2-5, with 7 bases aligning to TRBD1. Germline lookup yields CDR1 LNHDA and CDR2 SQIVND (reference sequence). V was clipped by 9 bases and J by 0 bases; unmatched bases: 4. The CDR3 loop spans 13 amino acids. This CDR3 reads CASGQDNQETQYF. The DNA for the CDR3 is TGTGCCAGCGGACAGGATAACCAAGAGACCCAGTACTTC.

V gene TRBV11-2 combines with J gene TRBJ1-2, with a possible D match to TRBD1 (6 bases). The germline V and J ends were trimmed by 3 bases and 2 bases, with 16 bases remaining between them. CDR1 and CDR2 from the germline V gene are SGHAT and FQNNGV. The CDR3 is 16 residues long. In DNA, the CDR3 is TGTGCCAGCAGCTTCCCCAGGGGAGGGGGGAACTATGGCTACACCTTC. It is translated as CASSFPRGGGNYGYTF.

The chain joins TRBV5-8 to TRBJ1-1; 10 bases line up with TRBD1. Per the germline V gene, CDR1 is SGHTS and CDR2 is YDEGEE. The J segment lost 6 bases and the V segment lost 3 bases, leaving 8 bases of the junction unmatched. The CDR3 runs to 15 residues. Here the CDR3 DNA reads TGTGCCAGCAGCTCCGGGACAGGGGCGCTCGCTGAAGCTTTCTTT. It translates to CASSSGTGALAEAFF.

The chain employs TRBV5-1 and TRBJ1-1; D perhaps matches TRBD1 (6 bases). Trimming stripped 1 base from V and 3 bases from J, with 19 bases between. Germline loops: CDR1 SGHRS, CDR2 YFSETQ. This CDR3 is 17 amino acids long. CDR3 coding DNA: TGCGCCAGCAGCTTGTTTCTTTGGGCCAGGGGATACACTGAAGCTTTCTTT. Encoded protein: CASSLFLWARGYTEAFF.

The chain employs TRBV5-1 and TRBJ2-5; TRBD2 aligns across 7 bases. V was pared by 0 bases and J by 4 bases, with 6 bases of the junction left unmatched. The CDR3 sequence is 15 residues long. From germline, CDR1 is SGHRS and CDR2 YFSETQ. The CDR3 region has the DNA TGCGCCAGCAGCTTGGTTTCTAGCGGTGTAGAGACCCAGTACTTC. As protein: CASSLVSSGVETQYF.

V usage is TRBV20-1 and J usage is TRBJ2-3; D unresolved. Germline CDR1 and CDR2: DFQATT and SNEGSKA (reference sequence). CDR3 size: 11 residues. Trimming pared 5 bases from V and 2 bases from J, leaving 5 bases between. The CDR3 DNA is TGCAGTGCTCTATACACAGATACGCAGTATTTT. Translating gives CSALYTDTQYF.

This chain uses TRBV19 with TRBJ1-6, with TRBD1 matching over 10 bases. The CDR3 is 14 residues long. With 4 bases clipped from V and 10 bases from J, the junction kept 4 bases outside the gene matches. Germline lookup yields CDR1 LNHDA and CDR2 SQIVND (reference sequence). The DNA for the CDR3 is TGTGCCAGTAGTAAGACAGGGGGCCGCTCACCCCTCCACTTT. It translates to CASSKTGGRSPLHF. The full variable domain, with the rest looked up from reference TRBV19 and TRBJ1-6, is DGGITQSPKYLFRKEGQNVTLSCEQNLNHDAMYWYRQDPGQGLRLIYYSQIVNDFQKGDIAEGYSVSREKKESFPLTVTSAQKNPTAFYLCASSKTGGRSPLHFGNGTRLTVT.

This chain connects TRBV14 to TRBJ1-1, with TRBD1 as a possible D gene (5 bases). CDR3 length: 15 amino acids. Per the germline V gene, CDR1 is SGHDN and CDR2 is FVKESK. The V gene lost 4 bases and the J gene lost 0 bases, with 12 bases spanning the gap. CDR3 sequence (DNA): TGTGCCAGCAGCCCTTATTTAGGGGTGAACACTGAAGCTTTCTTT. Its translation: CASSPYLGVNTEAFF.

The V gene is TRBV21-1, the J gene TRBJ1-4; the table's D call TRBD1 went unverified against the DNA. TRBV21-1 is annotated as a pseudogene. This CDR3 is built from 15 residues. CDR3 in amino acids: CASSLGTGKEEKLFF. CDR3 in DNA: TGTGCCAGCAGCCTAGGGACAGGGAAGGAGGAAAAACTGTTTTTT.

This clone has a single count. The V gene is TRBV5-6, the J gene TRBJ1-1; D unresolved. Germline V gene sequence: CDR1 SGHDT, CDR2 YYEEEE. Trimming stripped 0 bases from V and 3 bases from J, with 18 bases between. The CDR3 is 17 amino acids. CDR3 residues: CASSLGAAGDWYTEAFF. The CDR3 coding sequence is TGTGCCAGCAGCTTGGGAGCGGCAGGAGACTGGTACACTGAAGCTTTCTTT.

The chain has TRBV7-2 and TRBJ1-5, with D maybe TRBD1 (6 bases). V shed 5 bases and J shed 1 base, with 12 bases lying between them. The CDR3 length is 15 residues. Per the germline V gene, CDR1 is SGHTA and CDR2 is FQGNSA. Here the CDR3 DNA reads TGTGCCAGCAGCCTGGGGACAACAAGCAATCAGCCCCAGCATTTT. Residues: CASSLGTTSNQPQHF.

This sequence joins TRBV7-8 and TRBJ1-3, with D unclear. Germline CDR1 SGHVS, CDR2 FQNEAQ. V lost 1 base and J 0 bases, leaving 10 bases between the germline ends. This CDR3 has 16 amino acids. The CDR3: CASSLVNSRSGNTIYF. Written as DNA, the CDR3 is TGTGCCAGCAGCTTAGTAAACAGCCGCTCTGGAAACACCATATATTTT.

This rearrangement joins TRBV27 to TRBJ2-5; TRBD2 matches at 11 bases. CDR3 length: 15 amino acids. V lost 5 bases to trimming and J lost 7 bases; unmatched junction nucleotides: 9. Germline loops: CDR1 MNHEY, CDR2 SMNVEV (reference sequence). In DNA form, the CDR3 reads TGTGCCAGCAGTAGAACTAGCGGGGGAGTTCTGACCCAGTACTTC. Amino acids: CASSRTSGGVLTQYF.

The chain combines TRBV19 with TRBJ1-5, with 11 nucleotides matching TRBD1. V lost 5 bases, J lost 5 bases, and 8 bases stayed unmatched. CDR1 is LNHDA, CDR2 SQIVND, per germline (reference sequence). CDR3 length: 16 amino acids. The CDR3 DNA sequence: TGTGCCAGTAGTTCGGGGGACAGGGGGAGGTATCAGCCCCAGCATTTT. This gives the protein CASSSGDRGRYQPQHF.